The clone carrying this TCR beta chain was picked up a small number of times. Exclusion of a patient resulted from uncontrolled infection, other autoimmune disease, pregnancy or lactation. Diagnosing involved the use of clinical symptoms, serum thyroxine and TRAb, thyroid ultrasound and orbital computed tomography. This record belongs to a study of T cells in Graves' hyperthyroidism and ophthalmopathy. Study information: Peripheral blood samples were taken at initial diagnosis, prior to any treatment.

Amplification targeted TCR beta CDR3 regions from RNA transcripts. Researchers ran a first-round RT-PCR on the TCR CDR3 using the HTBI primer set. Each CDR3 protein gets one entry after TCRdb re-called the multiplex PCR reads with MiXCR. The table shows a few hundred thousand distinct CDR3 sequences, with around 20% occurring only once. This CDR3 contains 15 residues. With 1 base removed from V and 7 bases from J, the gap between germline ends came to 13 bases. Germline values: CDR1 MGHDK, CDR2 SYGVNS. The specimen sequenced was blood. The chain has TRBV25-1 and TRBJ2-2; D is possibly TRBD1 or TRBD2 (5 bases each). The source of this sequence is a woman aged 45-65 years with Graves' hyperthyroidism. The CDR3, as DNA: TGTGCCAGCAGTGAATTTGGGGGATTCGGCGGGGAGCTGTTTTTT. It specifies CASSEFGGFGGELFF.